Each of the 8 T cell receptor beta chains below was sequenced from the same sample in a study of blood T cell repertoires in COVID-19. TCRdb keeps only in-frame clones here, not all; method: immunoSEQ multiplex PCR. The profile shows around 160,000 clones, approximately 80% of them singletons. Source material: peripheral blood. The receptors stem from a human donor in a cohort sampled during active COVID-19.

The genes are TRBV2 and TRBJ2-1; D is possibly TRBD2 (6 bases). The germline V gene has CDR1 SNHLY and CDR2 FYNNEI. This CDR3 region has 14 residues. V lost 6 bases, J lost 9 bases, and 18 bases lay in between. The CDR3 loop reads CASSRDFTFSEQFF. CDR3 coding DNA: TGTGCCAGCAGCCGGGACTTTACATTCTCTGAGCAGTTCTTC.

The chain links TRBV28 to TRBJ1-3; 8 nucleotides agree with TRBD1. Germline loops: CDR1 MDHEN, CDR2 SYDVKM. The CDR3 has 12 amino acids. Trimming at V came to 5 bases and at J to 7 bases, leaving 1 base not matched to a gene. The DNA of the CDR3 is TGTGCCAGCAGTCAGGGGGCTAACACCATATATTTT. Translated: CASSQGANTIYF.

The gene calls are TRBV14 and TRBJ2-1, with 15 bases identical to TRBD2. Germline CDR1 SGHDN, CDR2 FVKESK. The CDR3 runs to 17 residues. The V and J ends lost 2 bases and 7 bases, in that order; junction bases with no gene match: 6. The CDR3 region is CASSQLPGLAGGNEQFF. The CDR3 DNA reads TGTGCCAGCAGCCAATTACCGGGACTAGCGGGGGGAAATGAGCAGTTCTTC.

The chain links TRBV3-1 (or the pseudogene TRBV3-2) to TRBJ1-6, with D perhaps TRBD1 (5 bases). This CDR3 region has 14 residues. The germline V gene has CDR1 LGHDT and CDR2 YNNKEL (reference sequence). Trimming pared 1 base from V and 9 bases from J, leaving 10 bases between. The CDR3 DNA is TGTGCCAGCAGCCAAGCTCAGGGTAGTTCACCCCTCCACTTT. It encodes CASSQAQGSSPLHF.

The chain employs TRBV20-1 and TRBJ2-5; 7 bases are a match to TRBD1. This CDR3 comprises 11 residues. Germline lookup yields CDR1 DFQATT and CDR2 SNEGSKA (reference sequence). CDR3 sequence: CSWTGQETQYF. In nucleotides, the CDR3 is TGCAGCTGGACAGGTCAAGAGACCCAGTACTTC.

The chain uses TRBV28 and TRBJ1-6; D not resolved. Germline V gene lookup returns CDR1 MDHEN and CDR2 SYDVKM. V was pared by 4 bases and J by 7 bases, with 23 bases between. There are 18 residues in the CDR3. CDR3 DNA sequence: TGTGCCAGCAGTTCCCGGGATTTTCTAGTAGAACCAAATTCACCCCTCCACTTT. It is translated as CASSSRDFLVEPNSPLHF.

CDR3 DNA: TGTGCCATCAGCCCCGCGCAGGATTCACCCCTCCACTTT. As protein: CAISPAQDSPLHF. The chain couples TRBV10-3 to TRBJ1-6; no clear D. CDR3 size: 13 residues. Trimming took off 6 bases at V and 8 bases at J, with 11 bases between the two ends. CDR1 and CDR2 (germline): ENHRY, SYGVKD.

CDR3 sequence: CASRRQGGVTGFIGYTF. The DNA for the CDR3 is TGTGCCAGCAGACGACAGGGTGGGGTCACAGGATTTATCGGCTACACCTTC. V is TRBV7-3 and J is TRBJ1-2; 7 positions agree with TRBD1. Trimming cost V 6 bases and J 8 bases; bases outside gene matches: 21. Germline V gene sequence: CDR1 SGHTA, CDR2 FQGTGA. This CDR3 contains 17 residues.